Below are 3 T cell receptor beta chains sequenced from a single sample in a study of T cells after yellow fever vaccination. TCRdb processed the 5' RACE reads anew with MiXCR; each CDR3 protein has one entry. The table lists about 340,000 distinct CDR3 sequences, about 4% of them singletons, with approximately 25% in the top ten. The sequenced sample was PBMCs, obtained 5 days after the yellow fever booster vaccination. Every receptor here comes from a man younger than 35 who received the YFV17D yellow fever vaccine.

This clonotype was observed at least ten times. The genes are TRBV15 and TRBJ2-1, with no clear D. Per germline, CDR1 LNHNV and CDR2 YYDKDF (reference sequence). CDR3 size: 16 residues. V was shortened by 0 bases and J by 4 bases, with 13 bases between the two germline ends. The CDR3 protein is CATSRDSGPIYNEQFF. CDR3 DNA: TGTGCCACCAGCAGAGATTCCGGTCCGATTTACAATGAGCAGTTCTTC.

The chain recombines TRBV6-5 with TRBJ2-2; D is possibly TRBD1 or TRBD2 (5 bases each). Per germline, CDR1 MNHEY and CDR2 SVGAGI. With 4 bases removed from V and 3 bases from J, the gap between germline ends came to 15 bases. CDR3 length: 16 residues. The CDR3 loop is CASSSLGVSYTGELFF. As DNA, the CDR3 is TGTGCCAGCAGTTCACTAGGGGTGTCATACACCGGGGAGCTGTTTTTT.

This clonotype has a handful of counts. The chain carries TRBV18 and TRBJ1-2; the D is unclear. Per germline, CDR1 KGHSH and CDR2 LQKENI. The CDR3 is 15 amino acids. Trimming took 3 bases from V and 0 from J, leaving 11 bases between them. The CDR3 coding sequence is TGTGCCAGCTCACCCCCCTCGGCAGCTAACTATGGCTACACCTTC. Its translation is CASSPPSAANYGYTF.